This TCR beta chain came from a study of cytomegalovirus exposure and HLA in healthy donors (dated by TCRdb to 2016 to 2017). Turning to the overall study: An earlier analysis of 587 of the donors reported roughly 300 Gb of sequence data and 117 million unique TCR beta sequences obtained from around 190 million T cells. An early release that covered roughly 600 HLA-typed donors contained 250 to 350 gigabases of sequencing data and about 84 million unique TCR sequences. The genetic ancestry cluster associated with self-reported Caucasian donors included around four fifths of the 300 to 400 genotyped donors. The study was designed to test whether signatures of past pathogen exposure could be identified by cataloging public T cell receptors. The study profiled the T cell repertoires of 500 to 800 subjects by immunosequencing and related them to cytomegalovirus serostatus. In addition to the first cohort of 650 to 750 subjects, a separate validation cohort of approximately 120 different subjects was used. The study combined high-throughput TCR immunosequencing, statistical association of individual TCRs with disease status, and machine learning to predict cytomegalovirus infection status. In a later analysis, previously published TCR beta repertoires from 666 donors were re-analyzed and high-resolution HLA genotyping was added so that TCR occurrence patterns could be studied. In the later analysis, no new phenotypic data were used to find candidate immune exposures; instead, reliance was placed on TCR beta sequences and their occurrence across donors. An earlier analysis of several hundred of the donors used high-throughput TCR beta sequencing to judge whether each TCR beta V gene segment behaved as functional or pseudogenic. Donor age, sex, ethnicity and CMV serostatus were collected together with the repertoire data. A later genetic analysis took genome-wide SNP genotypes for about 60% of the roughly 670 donors and used that subset as a discovery cohort. Every repertoire in the discovery cohort had been generated on one and the same sequencing platform. Class I and class II HLA loci were covered by the typing at four-digit resolution. The number of typed donors differed by locus: about 629-630 for A, B, C, DRB1 and DQB1; 500 to 550 for DQA1; approximately 600 for DPA1; and around 450 for DPB1. Because of strong linkage in the cohort, a few DR-DQ haplotypes were treated as single units for association and clustering. On average, around 240,000 unique TCR beta nucleotide sequences were sequenced per donor among fewer than 500 genotyped donors of the cohort, with approximately 18% of those sequences being non-productive.

The CDR3 numbers 11 residues from cysteine through phenylalanine. Only CDR3 DNA is held: 33 bases, read in frame from base 1. CDR1 DFQATT and CDR2 SNEGSKA were looked up in the germline V gene (reference sequence). The germline ends are 3 bases apart after V is trimmed by 2 bases and J by 4 bases. The cohort was made up of approximately 670 healthy bone marrow donors. Cohort members were all nominally healthy when sampled, although unrecorded immune exposures were likely present. The donor tested CMV seropositive and was one of the 289 seropositive cohort members. Each donor provided a peripheral blood sample, and peripheral blood mononuclear cells were used for TCR beta sequencing. Genomic DNA extraction from the blood cell samples was performed with the Qiagen DNeasy Blood Extraction Kit. To note about this clone: What this receptor recognizes is not known. Other DNA sequences from this sample encode an identical CDR3 as well.

Findings and caveats that apply to the study as a whole: The authors suggested that the approach could potentially be extended to other disease states and immunological phenotypes. Linkage disequilibrium might explain the correlated functional status among segregating V segments, but an unknown experimental factor could not be ruled out. Because HLA typing was unavailable for some donors at each locus, only the typed subset was used in association tests. The sequencing pipeline was judged likely to have produced a cluster of highly shared sequence variants as a technical artifact. A total of fewer than 200 TCR beta chains were listed by the study as associated with cytomegalovirus. In a later analysis, most CMV-associated TCR beta chains were found to appear HLA-restricted, with HLA associations seemingly driven largely by CMV exposure. An association between a missense DCLRE1C variant and V-gene and J-gene trimming of TCR beta chains was found in a later genetic analysis and replicated in an independent cohort. Because counts were too low, about 15 rarely observed V segments, including chromosome 9 orphons, were left out of the earlier analysis of some 640 of the donors. Only TCR beta chains were sequenced in this cohort, and the absence of alpha or paired-chain data limited detectable features. CMV serostatus was the only immune exposure information available for the cohort. A further reported finding was that TCR beta sequences accurately predicted the HLA-A and HLA-B alleles for most subjects in the first cohort. While some public TCRs were present in many individuals, most TCR sequences turned up only very rarely across donors. Some IMGT-functional V segments, including TRBV6-2 and TRBV6-3, could not be distinguished by the 87-base-pair reads and were therefore excluded. In a later analysis, 15,000 to 20,000 TCR beta sequences were associated with specific HLA alleles at a false discovery rate of 0.05. According to a later analysis, TCR association rates differed among HLA loci, with DRB1 alleles showing the most associated TCRs and HLA-C alleles showing the fewest. The classifier was reported to diagnose cytomegalovirus status with high specificity and sensitivity in both the original cohort and the validation cohort. Compared with the 666-donor mean, donors in an Asian-associated ancestry cluster had fewer N-insertions in productive TCRs, according to a later genetic analysis. Strong co-occurrence of HLA alleles, especially DR and DQ, made assigning TCR associations to individual alleles difficult. In a later analysis, HLA-associated TCR beta chains were found to be more clonally expanded and to have lower generation probabilities than equally common non-associated chains. Three of the identified cytomegalovirus-associated TCR beta chains were confirmed in vitro to be specific for cytomegalovirus antigens. Presence/absence analyses assumed roughly uniform sequencing depth across donors, an assumption that may not hold. A later analysis reported that several top co-occurrence clusters appeared linked to parvovirus B19, influenza, CMV and Epstein-Barr virus. An earlier analysis of approximately 570 of the donors showed that most TCR beta V segments appeared in productive rearrangements either about 87% or about 30% of the time, which broadly matched IMGT annotations.

Libraries came from the immunoSEQ multiplex PCR assay. A mixture of 60 forward primers for TCR Vbeta segments and 13 reverse primers for TCR Jbeta segments was used in the multiplex PCR. A multiplex PCR assay on genomic DNA amplified the CDR3 region of rearranged TCR beta genes. On the Illumina HiSeq System, the amplified TCR beta libraries were sequenced as 87-base-pair reads. Turning to the authors' computational methods: A later analysis counted about 76 million unique TCR beta chains across the 600 to 850 repertoires, and around 12 million of these chains were shared by at least two donors. Raw reads were error-corrected and collapsed into unique sequences with a nearest-neighbor algorithm that merged closely related sequences to remove PCR and sequencing errors. Alignment of CDR3 sequences to IMGT reference sequences was used to assign V, D and J gene segments. For a sequence to be retained, a match of at least six nucleotides was required to both a V gene segment and a J gene segment. Rearrangements were classified as productive when the CDR3 lacked stop codons and remained in frame with V and J, and all other rearrangements were classified as non-productive. Following IMGT convention, CDR3 was defined as the stretch from the second conserved V-encoded cysteine up to the conserved J-encoded phenylalanine. Sequences without an unambiguous match to a single V gene segment were excluded from the earlier analysis of 450 to 750 of the donors. An earlier analysis of around 600 of the donors classified V segments as functional when productive rearrangements were above 56.7% and as segregating when the standard deviation between donors was above 5%. A statistical classification framework was developed to diagnose cytomegalovirus status using the catalog of TCR beta chain sequences. In a later analysis, V and J genes were assigned by comparing TCR nucleotide sequences against IMGT/GENE-DB human TR gene sequences. Using the TCRdist pipeline, a later analysis assigned CDR3 sequences along with most-parsimonious VDJ recombination scenarios. In a later analysis, every TCR beta chain was defined by the combination of its CDR3 amino acid sequence and its V-gene family, and reads without a unique V-gene family were dropped. To address suspected cross-contamination and a sequencing artifact, a later analysis removed 592 highly shared, low-generation-probability nucleotide sequences. For each public chain, a later analysis derived a clonal expansion index from normalized ranks of inferred template counts within each repertoire. In a later analysis, generation probabilities were computed using a VDJ recombination model fitted to out-of-frame rearrangements, and the results were checked against IGoR. Hypergeometric tests were used in a later analysis to score TCR-TCR, TCR-HLA and TCR-CMV co-occurrence, with a repertoire-size bias correction applied to the TCR pairs. False discovery rates were estimated in a later analysis by permuting HLA or CMV assignments 20 times. In a later analysis, co-occurring TCRs were grouped using DBSCAN, and TCRdist sequence similarity was added for clustering within HLA-allele-positive subsets. Repertoires with fewer than 30,000 or more than 120,000 public chains were left out of co-occurrence clustering, as were four to six repertoires with anomalous nucleotide sharing. In its TCRdb copy, this immuneACCESS table keeps in-frame sequences only and misses some clones. Where compared with another copy, unresolved V genes explain less than half of these, and the others have no known cause. That table supplies the V and J calls and clone size; D and trimming were determined from the DNA. This sample's clone table shows about 170,000 clones. The ten largest clones take up about 0.79% of the sample.

The chain is encoded by TRBV20-1 joined to TRBJ2-1, with the D segment identity uncertain. Sequenced input: PBMCs. The sequence came from a woman younger than 30 in good health and CMV-seropositive. The CDR3 reads CSARSYNEQFF. The bases read TGCAGTGCTAGATCTTACAATGAGCAGTTCTTC.